This T cell receptor (beta chain) was profiled in a study of cytomegalovirus exposure and HLA in healthy donors. All the people who gave samples were healthy bone marrow donors. Germline V gene sequence: CDR1 SQVTM, CDR2 ANQGSEA. The CDR3 is made up of 14 amino acids. The J segment lost 4 bases and the V segment lost 7 bases, leaving 7 bases of the junction unmatched. Concerning this clone itself: Its antigen is as yet unknown.

13 Jbeta primers and 60 Vbeta primers were used for the PCR. Method: immunoSEQ multiplex PCR; TCRdb's copy keeps in-frame clones and lacks some. The table shows a few hundred thousand clones, with approximately 80% occurring only once. General observations from the study: Most TCRs appeared rarely, but some public TCRs recurred in many donors. A later analysis showed that HLA-associated TCR beta chains had undergone more clonal expansion than equally common others.

The sequenced material came from PBMCs. This receptor was identified in a man aged 25-40 years in good health and CMV-seronegative. This chain uses TRBV29-1 with TRBJ2-1, with 10 bases that match TRBD2. The CDR3 spells CSADPGLAYNEQFF. The CDR3 DNA follows: TGCAGCGCCGACCCGGGACTAGCGTACAATGAGCAGTTCTTC.